These 30 T cell receptor beta chains were sequenced from one sample in a study of shared clonotypes between healthy human individuals. Naive CD8 populations comprised CD45RO-negative cells positively selected for CCR7, excluding terminally differentiated effector memory CD45RA+ cells. Repertoires were generated with immunoSEQ multiplex PCR, while TCRdb's copy carries only in-frame clones and drops some. Of under 2,000,000 clones in the sample, about 95% were seen once. The specimen was naive CD8+ T cells sorted from blood. The receptors stem from a man aged 18-30 years in good health.

CDR3 DNA sequence: TGTGCCAGCAGTGTATGGGGGGGCACAGATACGCAGTATTTT. Translated, it gives CASSVWGGTDTQYF. This chain joins TRBV2 and TRBJ2-3, with D perhaps matching TRBD2 (6 bases). The ends were cut back, 4 bases at V and 1 base at J, with 9 bases in the middle. This CDR3 contains 14 residues. Germline V gene sequence: CDR1 SNHLY, CDR2 FYNNEI.

The chain uses TRBV29-1 and TRBJ1-1, with no clear D. The V gene's germline CDR1 is SQVTM and CDR2 ANQGSEA. The V gene lost 2 bases and the J gene lost 6 bases, with 10 bases spanning the gap. The CDR3 length is 12 residues. In DNA form, the CDR3 reads TGCAGCGTTGAACTGGGTAACCCTGAAGCTTTCTTT. Amino acid sequence: CSVELGNPEAFF.

V gene TRBV9 combines with J gene TRBJ1-3; D is possibly TRBD1 (6 bases). Germline V CDR1 and CDR2: SGDLS, YYNGEE. V lost 4 bases and J lost 1, with 9 bases in between. There are 14 residues in the CDR3. The CDR3 region has the DNA TGTGCCAGCAGCCCACAGGGTTCTGGAAACACCATATATTTT. Amino acid sequence: CASSPQGSGNTIYF.

About this clone: Other DNA sequences in this sample translate to the same CDR3. The chain is built from TRBV19 and TRBJ2-7; the D gene is possibly TRBD2 (5 bases). The V gene's germline CDR1 is LNHDA and CDR2 SQIVND (reference sequence). CDR3 length: 14 residues. Trimming removed 3 bases at V and 1 base at J, with 10 bases between. CDR3 sequence reads: CASSMTGSSYEQYF. The CDR3 DNA reads TGTGCCAGTAGTATGACGGGATCATCCTACGAGCAGTACTTC.

The chain combines TRBV6-5 with TRBJ1-1; the D gene is possibly TRBD1 (5 bases). This CDR3 spans 13 amino acids. The V end lost 6 bases, the J end lost 5 bases, and 13 bases lay between the germline ends. Germline V lookup: CDR1 MNHEY, CDR2 SVGAGI. CDR3 coding DNA: TGTGCCAGCAGGCGAAAAGGGGTGACTGAAGCTTTCTTT. It encodes CASRRKGVTEAFF.

This chain joins TRBV15 and TRBJ1-3; no reliable D call. Germline V gene lookup returns CDR1 LNHNV and CDR2 YYDKDF (reference sequence). CDR3 length equals 16 residues. Trimming shortened V by 0 bases and J by 0 bases, and 9 bases separated the two germline ends. The CDR3 loop is CATSRDNLISGNTIYF. The CDR3 DNA is TGTGCCACCAGCAGAGATAACTTGATCTCTGGAAACACCATATATTTT.

The J gene is TRBJ1-6, the V gene TRBV7-8; TRBD1 matches 8 bases. J gave up 12 bases and V 5 bases, and 3 bases lay outside the gene matches. Germline V gene lookup returns CDR1 SGHVS and CDR2 FQNEAQ. CDR3 length equals 12 residues. In DNA, the CDR3 is TGTGCCAGCAGCCAGGGGGCGGGACCCCTCCACTTT. Translated, it gives CASSQGAGPLHF. The whole variable domain, filled in from reference TRBV7-8 and TRBJ1-6, reads GAGVSQSPRYKVAKRGQDVALRCDPISGHVSLFWYQQALGQGPEFLTYFQNEAQLDKSGLPSDRFFAERPEGSVSTLKIQRTQQEDSAVYLCASSQGAGPLHFGNGTRLTVT.

This clone was counted once. The chain couples TRBV5-1 to TRBJ2-3, with D perhaps TRBD2 (5 bases). Germline lookup yields CDR1 SGHRS and CDR2 YFSETQ. Deletions cut 0 bases from V and 0 bases from J, with 8 bases between. This CDR3 region has 15 residues. As DNA, the CDR3 is TGCGCCAGCAGCTTGGGGGAGACCAGCACAGATACGCAGTATTTT. It encodes CASSLGETSTDTQYF. The complete variable domain, with remaining parts taken from reference TRBV5-1 and TRBJ2-3, reads KAGVTQTPRYLIKTRGQQVTLSCSPISGHRSVSWYQQTPGQGLQFLFEYFSETQRNKGNFPGRFSGRQFSNSRSEMNVSTLELGDSALYLCASSLGETSTDTQYFGPGTRLTVL.

The sample holds one count of this clone. Other DNA variants within this sample encode the same CDR3. The CDR3 protein is CASSPRGGYNSPLHF. The CDR3 nucleotides are TGTGCCAGCAGTCCCAGGGGAGGCTATAATTCACCCCTCCACTTT. The chain uses TRBV28 and TRBJ1-6; a possible D gene is TRBD1 (6 bases). V shed 5 bases and J shed 3 bases, with 11 bases lying between them. This CDR3 is built from 15 residues. Germline lookup yields CDR1 MDHEN and CDR2 SYDVKM.

This chain links TRBV14 with TRBJ2-7, with D perhaps matching TRBD1 (6 bases). Germline V gene lookup returns CDR1 SGHDN and CDR2 FVKESK. V lost 3 bases and J 3 bases, leaving 18 bases between the germline ends. CDR3 length: 16 residues. CDR3 residues: CASSQRQDPIIYEQYF. The DNA for the CDR3 is TGTGCCAGCAGCCAGAGACAGGACCCAATTATCTACGAGCAGTACTTC.

The chain carries TRBV5-6 and TRBJ2-7; the D is unclear. Looked up from germline, CDR1 is SGHDT and CDR2 is YYEEEE. There are 16 residues in the CDR3. V dropped 0 bases and J dropped 4 bases, with 17 bases sitting between them. DNA of the CDR3: TGTGCCAGCAGCTTGGCCCGTGACAATCCCTCTTACGAGCAGTACTTC. This sequence encodes CASSLARDNPSYEQYF.

V usage is TRBV27 and J usage is TRBJ2-1; 9 bases match TRBD2. The length of the CDR3 is 14 residues. V dropped 6 bases and J dropped 9; count of bases not matched to a gene: 9. Germline V gene sequence: CDR1 MNHEY, CDR2 SMNVEV (reference sequence). The CDR3 bases are TGTGCCAGCAGCCCGTCTAGCGGGACGGGTGAGCAGTTCTTC. Translated, it gives CASSPSSGTGEQFF.

This clone came up once. The J gene is TRBJ2-7, the V gene TRBV5-6; D is unresolved. V dropped 1 base and J dropped 2 bases, with 7 bases sitting between them. The CDR3 runs to 13 residues. The germline V gene has CDR1 SGHDT and CDR2 YYEEEE. For the CDR3, the DNA is TGTGCCAGCAGCTTGTGGAGTGCCTACGAGCAGTACTTC. Protein: CASSLWSAYEQYF.

The chain has TRBV6-6 and TRBJ2-7, with 11 bases matching TRBD1. J lost 2 bases, V lost 4 bases, and 1 base had no gene match. The V gene's germline CDR1 is MNHNY and CDR2 SVGAGI (reference sequence). The CDR3 runs 14 residues. DNA for the CDR3: TGTGCCAGCAGTTGGGGACAGGGGGCCTACGAGCAGTACTTC. Amino acid sequence: CASSWGQGAYEQYF.

The V gene is TRBV11-3, the J gene TRBJ2-1; D might be TRBD1 or TRBD2, each matching 6 bases. Trimming cost V 8 bases and J 8 bases, with 16 bases left between them. The germline CDR1 and CDR2 sequences are SGHNT and YENEEA. The CDR3 has 13 amino acids. CDR3 sequence reads: CASAEGGLDEQFF. In DNA form, the CDR3 reads TGTGCCAGCGCGGAGGGGGGCCTCGATGAGCAGTTCTTC.

This chain uses TRBV9 with TRBJ2-1; D is ambiguous. The germline V gene encodes CDR1 SGDLS and CDR2 YYNGEE. This CDR3 has 15 amino acids. Trimming pared 0 bases from V and 4 bases from J, leaving 11 bases between. The CDR3 DNA sequence: TGTGCCAGCAGCGTAGTTGCCCTACCTTACAATGAGCAGTTCTTC. Translating gives CASSVVALPYNEQFF.

J is TRBJ2-7 and V is TRBV28; D gene uncertain. Trimming took off 6 bases at V and 0 bases at J, with 6 bases between the two ends. Looked up from germline, CDR1 is MDHEN and CDR2 is SYDVKM. The CDR3 is made up of 12 amino acids. CDR3 in amino acids: CASSQVSYEQYF. DNA of the CDR3: TGTGCCAGCAGCCAAGTCTCCTACGAGCAGTACTTC.

J is TRBJ2-3 and V is TRBV9; unclear D gene. The CDR3 extends over 16 amino acids. Trimming pared 4 bases from V and 0 bases from J, leaving 15 bases between. The germline CDR1 and CDR2 sequences are SGDLS and YYNGEE. As DNA, the CDR3 is TGTGCCAGCAGCCTGATGTCCAGCTCGAGCACAGATACGCAGTATTTT. It specifies CASSLMSSSSTDTQYF. The full variable domain, completed using reference TRBV9 and TRBJ2-3, is DSGVTQTPKHLITATGQRVTLRCSPRSGDLSVYWYQQSLDQGLQFLIQYYNGEERAKGNILERFSAQQFPDLHSELNLSSLELGDSALYFCASSLMSSSSTDTQYFGPGTRLTVL.

V is TRBV7-9 and J is TRBJ2-1, with TRBD2 matching 9 bases. V shed 1 base, J shed 10 bases, and the junction held 11 bases outside the gene matches. Germline lookup yields CDR1 SEHNR and CDR2 FQNEAQ (reference sequence). CDR3 length: 16 amino acids. The CDR3 here is CASSLVISGGQREQFF. As DNA, the CDR3 is TGTGCCAGCAGCTTAGTTATAAGCGGGGGGCAGAGGGAGCAGTTCTTC.

This chain joins TRBV2 and TRBJ1-5; D is ambiguous. The CDR3 covers 13 residues. Looked up from germline, CDR1 is SNHLY and CDR2 is FYNNEI. Deletions cut 7 bases from V and 3 bases from J, with 10 bases between. The CDR3 protein is CASTKGINQPQHF. CDR3 DNA: TGTGCCAGCACTAAGGGAATCAATCAGCCCCAGCATTTT.

J is TRBJ1-1 and V is TRBV7-9; D remains unclear. The CDR3 runs to 15 residues. Germline lookup yields CDR1 SEHNR and CDR2 FQNEAQ (reference sequence). V was pared by 4 bases and J by 0 bases, with 12 bases between. CDR3 loop: CASSSSSDMNTEAFF. CDR3 bases: TGTGCCAGCAGCTCAAGTTCCGACATGAACACTGAAGCTTTCTTT.

With respect to this clone: This same CDR3 is encoded by further DNA sequences in the sample. This chain connects TRBV6-1 to TRBJ2-7; 8 positions agree with TRBD1. The CDR3 contains 15 residues. Trimming cost V 2 bases and J 2 bases; bases outside gene matches: 5. The V gene's germline CDR1 is MNHNS and CDR2 SASEGT. CDR3 nucleotide sequence: TGTGCCAGCAGTGAACTCGGACAGGGACCCTACGAGCAGTACTTC. Its protein is CASSELGQGPYEQYF.

The V gene is TRBV7-9, the J gene TRBJ2-7; the D is unclear. The CDR3 extends over 12 amino acids. The germline gives CDR1 SEHNR, CDR2 FQNEAQ (reference sequence). Trimming removed 1 base from V and 5 bases from J, with 6 bases in between. This chain's CDR3 is CASSLEAHEQYF. The DNA for the CDR3 is TGTGCCAGCAGCTTAGAGGCCCACGAGCAGTACTTC.

The CDR3 nucleotides read TGTGCCTGGAGCGGACAGGGGCGCACCGGGGAGCTGTTTTTT. This translates into CAWSGQGRTGELFF. The chain links TRBV30 to TRBJ2-2; 9 nucleotides agree with TRBD1. This CDR3 comprises 14 residues. Germline V gives CDR1 GTSNPN, CDR2 SVGIG (reference sequence). Trimming at V came to 3 bases and at J to 4 bases, leaving 3 bases not matched to a gene.

This rearrangement joins TRBV6-5 to TRBJ1-4; tentatively, D is TRBD1 (5 bases). The length of the CDR3 is 14 residues. Germline loops: CDR1 MNHEY, CDR2 SVGAGI. Trimming cost V 7 bases and J 5 bases, with 14 bases left between them. The DNA of the CDR3 is TGTGCCAGCACCGCGGGGCCTTTAAATGAAAAACTGTTTTTT. Its protein is CASTAGPLNEKLFF.

This clone came up a few times. This chain uses TRBV19 with TRBJ1-3; possible D gene TRBD1, 5 bases. Germline loops: CDR1 LNHDA, CDR2 SQIVND (reference sequence). The V and J ends lost 6 bases and 4 bases respectively, with 10 bases between them. The CDR3 extends over 13 amino acids. The CDR3 is CASSQGGGNTIYF. CDR3 DNA: TGTGCCAGTAGCCAGGGAGGAGGAAACACCATATATTTT. Drawing the rest from reference TRBV19 and TRBJ1-3, the complete variable domain is DGGITQSPKYLFRKEGQNVTLSCEQNLNHDAMYWYRQDPGQGLRLIYYSQIVNDFQKGDIAEGYSVSREKKESFPLTVTSAQKNPTAFYLCASSQGGGNTIYFGEGSWLTVV.

This chain connects TRBV9 to TRBJ2-2; 7 bases are shared with TRBD1. V gave up 4 bases and J gave up 5 bases; unmatched junction bases: 5. The CDR3 is 14 amino acids. Germline values: CDR1 SGDLS, CDR2 YYNGEE. CDR3 region: CASSPGTATGELFF. The CDR3 DNA is TGTGCCAGCAGCCCCGGGACAGCTACCGGGGAGCTGTTTTTT.

The chain carries TRBV19 and TRBJ1-6, with 9 nucleotides matching TRBD1. Germline V gives CDR1 LNHDA, CDR2 SQIVND (reference sequence). The length of the CDR3 is 15 residues. With 7 bases clipped from V and 7 bases from J, the junction kept 8 bases outside the gene matches. The CDR3 bases are TGTGCCAGTACCCCGGGACAGGGTCCGAATTCACCCCTCCACTTT. Translating gives CASTPGQGPNSPLHF.

V is TRBV6-5 and J is TRBJ1-3; 10 nucleotides match TRBD1. The CDR3 is made up of 15 amino acids. V shed 10 bases and J 2 bases; nucleotides not matched to a gene: 8. CDR1 is MNHEY, CDR2 SVGAGI, per germline. The CDR3, as DNA: TGTGCCACCCAACCGGGACAGGGGACTGGAAACACCATATATTTT. Translation: CATQPGQGTGNTIYF.

This chain links TRBV5-6 with TRBJ1-6; D unresolved. Trimming removed 2 bases at V and 7 bases at J, with 10 bases between. In germline, CDR1 is SGHDT, CDR2 YYEEEE. The length of the CDR3 is 14 residues. The CDR3 DNA follows: TGTGCCAGCAGCTTTGAGGTGACGAATTCACCCCTCCACTTT. Translating it yields CASSFEVTNSPLHF.